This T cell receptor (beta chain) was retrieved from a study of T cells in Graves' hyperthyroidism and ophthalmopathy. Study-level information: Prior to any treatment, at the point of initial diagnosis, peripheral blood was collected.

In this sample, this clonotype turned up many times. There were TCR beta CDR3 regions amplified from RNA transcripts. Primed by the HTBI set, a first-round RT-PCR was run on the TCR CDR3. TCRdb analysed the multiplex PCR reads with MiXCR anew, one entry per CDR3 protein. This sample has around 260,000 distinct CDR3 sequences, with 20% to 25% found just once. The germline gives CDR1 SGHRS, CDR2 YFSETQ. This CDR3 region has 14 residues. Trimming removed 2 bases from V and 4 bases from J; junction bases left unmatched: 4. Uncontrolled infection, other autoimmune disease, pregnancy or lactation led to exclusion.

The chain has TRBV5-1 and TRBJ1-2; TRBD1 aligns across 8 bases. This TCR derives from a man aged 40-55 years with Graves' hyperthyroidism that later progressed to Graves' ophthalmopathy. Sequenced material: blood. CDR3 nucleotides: TGCGCCAGCAGCTTCGACAGGGGAAGCTATGGCTACACCTTC. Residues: CASSFDRGSYGYTF. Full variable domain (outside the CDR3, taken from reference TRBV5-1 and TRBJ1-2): KAGVTQTPRYLIKTRGQQVTLSCSPISGHRSVSWYQQTPGQGLQFLFEYFSETQRNKGNFPGRFSGRQFSNSRSEMNVSTLELGDSALYLCASSFDRGSYGYTFGSGTRLTVV.